Following are 32 T cell receptor beta chains from one sample sequenced in a study of response to subunit inactivated influenza vaccine. From the RT-PCR reads, TCRdb called clonotypes with MiXCR, one entry per CDR3 protein. The sample lists over 650,000 distinct CDR3 sequences, approximately 18% occurring once. Sequenced material: PBMCs from blood, taken around 5 days after vaccination. The receptors shown here come from a man aged 45-65 years who received an inactivated influenza vaccine.

The table lists this clonotype with many counts. This rearrangement joins TRBV29-1 to TRBJ2-2; D is possibly TRBD1 (5 bases). Germline V gene lookup returns CDR1 SQVTM and CDR2 ANQGSEA. The CDR3 length is 15 residues. V gave up 1 base and J gave up 5 bases, with 14 bases separating them. The CDR3 DNA follows: TGCAGCGTTGAAGTCTCCGACAGAGGAACCGGGGAGCTGTTTTTT. It translates to CSVEVSDRGTGELFF.

The chain employs TRBV28 and TRBJ2-7; TRBD1 aligns across 8 bases. The CDR3 extends over 13 amino acids. Germline CDR1 and CDR2: MDHEN and SYDVKM. The junction had 12 bases not matched to a gene; V was cut back by 6 bases and J by 11 bases. CDR3 amino acids: CASSLVTGGEEYF. CDR3 nucleotides: TGTGCCAGCAGCTTAGTTACAGGGGGAGAGGAGTACTTC.

For this clonotype: Compared with germline, one end of the junction differs, possibly owing to a read error. V is TRBV11-2 and J is TRBJ2-3; 13 bases map to TRBD2. There are 17 residues in the CDR3. Germline V gene sequence: CDR1 SGHAT, CDR2 FQNNGV. For the CDR3, the DNA is TGTGCCAGCAGCTTAGTTATACTAGCGGGGGGGCAAGATACGCAGTTTTTT. The encoded protein is CASSLVILAGGQDTQFF.

This clonotype was observed a handful of times. The chain has TRBV7-2 and TRBJ2-3; D is unresolved. The CDR3 runs 15 residues. Germline CDR1 is SGHTA and CDR2 is FQGNSA. Deletions cut 1 base from V and 1 base from J, with 9 bases between. For the CDR3, the DNA is TGTGCCAGCAGCTTAGACCCGGCTGGCACAGATACGCAGTATTTT. This gives the protein CASSLDPAGTDTQYF. Full variable domain (remainder filled in from reference TRBV7-2 and TRBJ2-3): GAGVSQSPSNKVTEKGKDVELRCDPISGHTALYWYRQSLGQGLEFLIYFQGNSAPDKSGLPSDRFSAERTGGSVSTLTIQRTQQEDSAVYLCASSLDPAGTDTQYFGPGTRLTVL.

This clonotype turned up a few times. The CDR3 nucleotides are TGCAGCGTTGAAGATCAAGAGGGGGTACGGGGCTACACCTTC. This gives the protein CSVEDQEGVRGYTF. This chain links TRBV29-1 with TRBJ1-2; D may be TRBD1 (6 bases). V was cut by 0 bases and J by 8 bases, with 16 bases left in between. CDR1 is SQVTM and CDR2 is ANQGSEA in the germline V gene. This CDR3 is built from 14 residues. Drawing the rest from reference TRBV29-1 and TRBJ1-2, the complete variable domain is SAVISQKPSRDICQRGTSLTIQCQVDSQVTMMFWYRQQPGQSLTLIATANQGSEATYESGFVIDKFPISRPNLTFSTLTVSNMSPEDSSIYLCSVEDQEGVRGYTFGSGTRLTVV.

The chain links TRBV4-3 to TRBJ2-3; D may be TRBD2 (5 bases). CDR1 and CDR2 (germline): LGHNA, YSLEER. Trimming left V 0 bases short and J 2 bases short, with 12 bases between. CDR3 length: 16 amino acids. The CDR3 spells CASSQDGEGNTDTQYF. The CDR3 bases are TGCGCCAGCAGCCAAGACGGGGAAGGAAACACAGATACGCAGTATTTT.

The J gene is TRBJ2-4, the V gene TRBV7-2; 8 bases are a match to TRBD1. Germline CDR1 and CDR2: SGHTA and FQGNSA. The CDR3 extends over 15 amino acids. The V and J ends lost 5 bases and 2 bases, in that order; junction bases with no gene match: 5. This CDR3 reads CASSLTGGSKNIQYF. The CDR3 bases are TGTGCCAGCAGCCTAACAGGGGGGTCCAAAAACATTCAGTACTTC.

This clonotype was counted only a few times. This chain joins TRBV10-2 and TRBJ1-2; 8 bases align to TRBD1. Germline CDR1 and CDR2: WSHSY and SAAADI. The junction had 8 bases not matched to a gene; V was cut back by 7 bases and J by 7 bases. This CDR3 has 13 residues. CDR3 region: CASTPDRGPGYTF. The CDR3 region has the DNA TGCGCCAGCACCCCCGACAGGGGACCTGGCTACACCTTC.

This clonotype has only a few counts. This CDR3 is CASSRQGFGVSGYTF. DNA for the CDR3: TGTGCCAGCAGTAGACAGGGTTTTGGGGTTTCGGGCTACACCTTC. The rearrangement joins TRBV7-2 to TRBJ1-2; 7 nucleotides line up with TRBD1. V gave up 6 bases and J gave up 8 bases; unmatched junction bases: 15. Per the germline V gene, CDR1 is SGHTA and CDR2 is FQGNSA. The CDR3 extends over 15 amino acids.

This clonotype was seen more than once but under ten times. This chain joins TRBV5-1 and TRBJ2-1; D might be TRBD1 or TRBD2, each matching 6 bases. Trimming removed 7 bases at V and 1 base at J, with 15 bases between. This CDR3 has 15 amino acids. Germline-derived CDR1 and CDR2 are SGHRS and YFSETQ. The CDR3 here is CASGGLERSYNEQFF. The CDR3 DNA reads as TGCGCCAGCGGGGGGCTAGAAAGATCCTACAATGAGCAGTTCTTC. Full variable domain (remainder filled in from reference TRBV5-1 and TRBJ2-1): KAGVTQTPRYLIKTRGQQVTLSCSPISGHRSVSWYQQTPGQGLQFLFEYFSETQRNKGNFPGRFSGRQFSNSRSEMNVSTLELGDSALYLCASGGLERSYNEQFFGPGTRLTVL.

The chain joins TRBV5-1 to TRBJ2-5; D might be TRBD1 or TRBD2, each matching 6 bases. CDR3 length equals 13 residues. V lost 5 bases and J lost 5, with 13 bases in between. Per the germline V gene, CDR1 is SGHRS and CDR2 is YFSETQ. The CDR3 DNA sequence: TGCGCCAGCAGAGAGGGGGGTGAGGAGACCCAGTACTTC. This codes for CASREGGEETQYF. The full variable domain, completed using reference TRBV5-1 and TRBJ2-5, is KAGVTQTPRYLIKTRGQQVTLSCSPISGHRSVSWYQQTPGQGLQFLFEYFSETQRNKGNFPGRFSGRQFSNSRSEMNVSTLELGDSALYLCASREGGEETQYFGPGTRLLVL.

This chain joins TRBV6-6 and TRBJ1-3, with D hard to call. There are 12 residues in the CDR3. Germline CDR1 and CDR2: MNHNY and SVGAGI (reference sequence). The V and J ends lost 5 bases and 6 bases respectively, with 8 bases between them. Written as DNA, the CDR3 is TGTGCCAGCAGTATTCGGCCAAACACCATATATTTT. Translating gives CASSIRPNTIYF.

CDR3 DNA sequence: TGTGCCAGCAGTTGGACTAGCGGGAGCCCCAGGGATACGCAGTATTTT. It translates to CASSWTSGSPRDTQYF. The V gene is TRBV6-2 or TRBV6-3, the J gene TRBJ2-3; 13 nucleotides align to TRBD2. CDR1 and CDR2 from the germline V gene are MNHEY and SVGEGT. The CDR3 is 16 residues long. With 4 bases clipped from V and 6 bases from J, the junction kept 7 bases outside the gene matches.

The chain couples TRBV12-3 or TRBV12-4 to TRBJ2-3; 10 nucleotides agree with TRBD2. The CDR3 contains 20 residues. Unmatched junction bases numbered 19, after V lost 3 bases and J lost 4 bases. In DNA, the CDR3 is TGTGCCAGCAGTTTTCTCGCAGCTAGCGGGGGAGGCCCAAGGGCAGATACGCAGTATTTT. Its translation is CASSFLAASGGGPRADTQYF.

This clonotype occurred a few times. The chain has TRBV7-6 and TRBJ2-7; maybe TRBD2 (6 bases). CDR1 is SGHVS and CDR2 is FNYEAQ in the germline V gene. There are 18 residues in the CDR3. Trimming cost V 5 bases and J 2 bases, with 25 bases left between them. Written as DNA, the CDR3 is TGTGCCAGCAGCCCTTCCCCCCGACTAGGCGGAGGCACCTACGAGCAGTACTTC. It codes for CASSPSPRLGGGTYEQYF.

In this sample, this clonotype turned up a few times. This chain links TRBV2 with TRBJ2-7, with D possibly TRBD2 on 5 matching bases. The CDR3 spans 14 residues. Deletions cut 6 bases from V and 6 bases from J, with 18 bases between. The germline gives CDR1 SNHLY, CDR2 FYNNEI. The DNA for the CDR3 is TGTGCCAGCAGGGTTCGCCTCACCGGACTCGAGCAGTACTTC. Translated, it gives CASRVRLTGLEQYF.

A few counts support this clonotype. The V and J genes are TRBV6-2 or TRBV6-3 and TRBJ2-1; the D gene is possibly TRBD2 (5 bases). Germline V gene sequence: CDR1 MNHEY, CDR2 SVGEGT. The V end lost 5 bases, the J end lost 10 bases, and 9 bases lay between the germline ends. This CDR3 contains 11 residues. CDR3 loop: CASSLSVEQFF. CDR3 nucleotides: TGTGCCAGCAGTCTTAGCGTCGAGCAGTTCTTC.

This clonotype appeared many times. This rearrangement joins TRBV5-1 to TRBJ2-4; D not resolved. Germline V CDR1 and CDR2: SGHRS, YFSETQ. The CDR3 consists of 14 residues. V dropped 0 bases and J dropped 2 bases, with 6 bases sitting between them. CDR3 amino acids: CASSLGSSKNIQYF. In nucleotides, the CDR3 is TGCGCCAGCAGCTTGGGCAGCTCCAAAAACATTCAGTACTTC.

This clonotype was detected only a few times. J is TRBJ2-5 and V is TRBV20-1, with D perhaps matching TRBD2 (6 bases). CDR1 is DFQATT and CDR2 is SNEGSKA in the germline V gene (reference sequence). The CDR3 has 14 amino acids. Trimming removed 3 bases at V and 7 bases at J, with 18 bases between. Here the CDR3 reads CSAREGRGGGTQYF. Here the CDR3 DNA reads TGCAGTGCTAGGGAGGGCCGGGGTGGAGGGACCCAGTACTTC.

The J gene is TRBJ2-5, the V gene TRBV6-1; D assignment may be TRBD1 or TRBD2 (7 bases each). CDR1 MNHNS and CDR2 SASEGT come from the germline V gene. With 2 bases removed from V and 4 bases from J, the gap between germline ends came to 14 bases. This CDR3 has 15 residues. This chain's CDR3 is CASSETQGRGETQYF. CDR3 in DNA: TGTGCCAGCAGTGAAACACAGGGGAGGGGAGAGACCCAGTACTTC.

The chain is built from TRBV3-1 and TRBJ2-3; D is unresolved. V was pared by 0 bases and J by 10 bases, with 17 bases between. CDR3 length equals 15 residues. Per germline, CDR1 LGHDT and CDR2 YNNKEL (reference sequence). CDR3 in DNA: TGTGCCAGCAGCCAAGAATGGAGAAACCACGGGTCGCAGTATTTT. Residues: CASSQEWRNHGSQYF.

This clonotype appeared many times. The chain joins TRBV29-1 to TRBJ2-7; 8 bases map to TRBD1. The CDR3 has 13 amino acids. CDR1 and CDR2 (germline): SQVTM, ANQGSEA. V shed 4 bases and J 0 bases; nucleotides not matched to a gene: 2. Here the CDR3 DNA reads TGCAGCGTTGGGGACAGGAGCTCCTACGAGCAGTACTTC. Encoded protein: CSVGDRSSYEQYF.

This clonotype was counted ten times or more. CDR3 nucleotide sequence: TGTGCCAGCAGCTTTAATGGAAGACCCCTCCACTTT. It encodes CASSFNGRPLHF. The V call is TRBV11-2, the J call TRBJ1-6; no definite D call. Deletions cut 3 bases from V and 12 bases from J, with 9 bases between. Germline CDR1 and CDR2: SGHAT and FQNNGV. This CDR3 is 12 amino acids long.

This clonotype was counted a single time. The chain carries TRBV5-1 and TRBJ2-5; TRBD2 matches at 15 bases. The CDR3 sequence is 18 residues long. With V trimmed by 2 bases and J by 5 bases, 10 bases remained unmatched. The germline V gene has CDR1 SGHRS and CDR2 YFSETQ. For the CDR3, the DNA is TGCGCCAGCAGCTTTGGACTAGCGGGAGGGGGGCGTACGGAGACCCAGTACTTC. Translating gives CASSFGLAGGGRTETQYF.

The chain carries TRBV5-5 and TRBJ1-1; D is uncertain. V lost 3 bases to trimming and J lost 11 bases, with 23 bases between them. CDR1 and CDR2 (germline): SGHKS, YYEKEE (reference sequence). CDR3 length: 15 residues. CDR3 residues: CASSSGESTIERAFF. The CDR3, as DNA: TGTGCCAGCAGCTCCGGCGAGAGCACGATCGAGAGGGCTTTCTTT.

This clonotype has at least ten counts. The gene calls are TRBV29-1 and TRBJ2-7; D is unclear. Germline V gene data show CDR1 as SQVTM and CDR2 as ANQGSEA. The ends were cut back, 4 bases at V and 5 bases at J, with 6 bases in the middle. The CDR3 contains 10 residues. CDR3 residues: CSVGHNEQYF. The CDR3 DNA sequence: TGCAGCGTTGGACATAACGAGCAGTACTTC.

The V gene is TRBV9, the J gene TRBJ2-7; D is ambiguous. From germline, CDR1 is SGDLS and CDR2 YYNGEE. Trimming shortened V by 2 bases and J by 1 base, and 10 bases separated the two germline ends. The CDR3 totals 14 residues. The DNA for the CDR3 is TGTGCCAGCAGCGTCCAAGGCAGTTCCTACGAGCAGTACTTC. It yields the protein CASSVQGSSYEQYF.

This clonotype was observed at least ten times. The CDR3 nucleotides read TGCGCCAGCAGCTTAGTAGCGGGAGGCTCCGAGCAGTACTTC. It specifies CASSLVAGGSEQYF. This chain joins TRBV5-1 and TRBJ2-7; 10 bases map to TRBD2. V shed 2 bases, J shed 6 bases, and the junction held 5 bases outside the gene matches. Germline-derived CDR1 and CDR2 are SGHRS and YFSETQ. The CDR3 runs 14 residues.

The V and J genes are TRBV11-2 and TRBJ2-7; D gene uncertain. The CDR3 is 15 amino acids. The V gene's germline CDR1 is SGHAT and CDR2 FQNNGV. Trimming took off 1 base at V and 2 bases at J, with 12 bases between the two ends. Here the CDR3 reads CASSLAMDLTYEQYF. The CDR3 region has the DNA TGTGCCAGCAGCTTAGCGATGGATCTGACCTACGAGCAGTACTTC.

The rearrangement links TRBV20-1 to TRBJ2-4, with a tentative D call TRBD1 (5 bases). CDR1 is DFQATT and CDR2 is SNEGSKA in the germline V gene (reference sequence). This CDR3 region has 17 residues. Trimming pared 5 bases from V and 3 bases from J, leaving 23 bases between. The CDR3 DNA is TGCAGTGCTCGCAGCTCTACAGGAGAAACTTACAAAAACATTCAGTACTTC. Encoded protein: CSARSSTGETYKNIQYF.

There are many counts of this clonotype. The CDR3 is CASSQDLGLAGTRIQDEQFF. The CDR3 DNA sequence: TGCGCCAGCAGCCAAGACCTAGGGCTAGCGGGTACAAGGATTCAGGATGAGCAGTTCTTC. V usage is TRBV4-3 and J usage is TRBJ2-1; TRBD2 agrees at 8 bases. Germline CDR1 reads LGHNA; CDR2 reads YSLEER. The CDR3 runs 20 residues. The ends lost 0 bases at V and 8 bases at J; junction bases unmatched: 21.

This clonotype was observed a few times. The chain joins TRBV6-5 to TRBJ2-1; D unclear. V gave up 0 bases and J gave up 8 bases, with 5 bases separating them. Germline-derived CDR1 and CDR2 are MNHEY and SVGAGI. The CDR3 loop spans 12 amino acids. CDR3: CASSYSIDEQFF. The CDR3 DNA sequence: TGTGCCAGCAGTTACTCGATCGATGAGCAGTTCTTC.